The rows below give T cell receptor beta chains drawn from one sample of a study of cytomegalovirus exposure and HLA in healthy donors. Measured with immunoSEQ multiplex PCR; TCRdb has only the in-frame clones, and not every one. Of some 200,000 clones in the sample, approximately 82% were seen once. The sample was PBMCs. The receptors here all came from a woman between 40 and 55 years old in good health and CMV-seronegative. The CDR3 runs from the conserved cysteine through the conserved F or W. A D gene is named only where the DNA matches it firmly. Clone size is shown for a subset of rows, as once, few, many or a class of expanded clone.

d_gene	v_gene	len	j_gene	abundance	CDR3aa	CDR3nt
TRBD1	TRBV5-1	14	TRBJ1-1	few	CASSFHRGGMEAFF	TGCGCCAGCAGCTTTCACAGGGGGGGGATGGAAGCTTTCTTT
TRBD1	TRBV12-5	16	TRBJ1-1	NA	CASVLNRGLMNTEAFF	TGTGCTAGTGTGCTTAACAGGGGCCTAATGAACACTGAAGCTTTCTTT
NA	TRBV4-1	14	TRBJ1-1	few	CASSPGQMNTEAFF	TGCGCCAGCAGCCCAGGACAGATGAACACTGAAGCTTTCTTT
NA	TRBV7-8	14	TRBJ1-1	NA	CASTLQGMNTEAFF	TGTGCCAGCACGTTGCAGGGGATGAACACTGAAGCTTTCTTT
TRBD2	TRBV28	15	TRBJ2-5	NA	CASSSLSGGQETQYF	TGTGCCAGCAGTTCCCTTAGCGGGGGGCAAGAGACCCAGTACTTC
TRBD1	TRBV9	17	TRBJ1-1	NA	CASSGTPGQGIAFEAFF	TGTGCCAGCAGCGGTACACCGGGACAGGGTATCGCCTTTGAAGCTTTCTTT
NA	TRBV7-7	14	TRBJ2-5	NA	CASSLAPGQETQYF	TGTGCTAGCAGCTTAGCCCCCGGCCAAGAGACCCAGTACTTC
NA	TRBV6-5	14	TRBJ1-1	NA	CASFDGVYNTEAFF	TGTGCCAGCTTCGACGGGGTTTATAACACTGAAGCTTTCTTT
TRBD2	TRBV6-6	15	TRBJ2-7	NA	CASSSPGGATYEQYF	TGTGCCAGCAGTTCCCCCGGGGGGGCGACCTACGAGCAGTACTTC
NA	TRBV21-1	17	TRBJ2-1	few	CASSQRTSGGSYNEQFF	TGTGCCAGCAGCCAACGGACTAGCGGGGGTTCCTACAATGAGCAGTTCTTC
NA	TRBV7-6	15	TRBJ2-3	NA	CASSLLGGAGDTQYF	TGTGCCAGCAGCTTATTGGGGGGGGCAGGGGATACGCAGTATTTT
TRBD1	TRBV5-1	18	TRBJ1-6	NA	CASSTRETGGAVNSPLHF	TGCGCCAGCAGCACACGGGAAACAGGGGGCGCGGTAAATTCACCCCTCCACTTT
TRBD1	TRBV25-1	14	TRBJ2-7	once	CASSEPGGIYEQYF	TGTGCCAGCAGTGAACCAGGGGGCATCTACGAGCAGTACTTC
NA	TRBV19	17	TRBJ2-4	NA	CASSISGGPTYKNIQYF	TGTGCCAGTAGTATTTCAGGAGGGCCCACTTACAAAAACATTCAGTACTTC
TRBD1	TRBV7-9	15	TRBJ1-6	NA	CASSRTTGGHSPLHF	TGTGCCAGCAGCCGAACGACAGGGGGCCATTCACCCCTCCACTTT
TRBD1	TRBV7-6	14	TRBJ2-1	NA	CASSPGQGLHEQFF	TGTGCCAGCAGCCCCGGACAGGGTCTCCATGAGCAGTTCTTC
TRBD2	TRBV18	15	TRBJ2-5	NA	CASSLLAGEKETQYF	TGTGCCAGCTCCCTTCTAGCGGGGGAAAAAGAGACCCAGTACTTC
NA	TRBV2	12	TRBJ1-4	NA	CASRPIGGKLFF	TGTGCCAGCAGGCCGATTGGGGGGAAACTGTTTTTT
TRBD1	TRBV5-1	14	TRBJ1-1	NA	CASSATGVVSEAFF	TGCGCCAGCAGCGCGACAGGGGTGGTTTCTGAAGCTTTCTTT
TRBD1	TRBV2	11	TRBJ1-1	NA	CASSLDRGVFF	TGTGCCAGCAGTTTGGACAGGGGGGTTTTCTTT
NA	TRBV19	15	TRBJ1-3	once	CASIATKGAGNTIYF	TGTGCCAGTATCGCCACCAAGGGGGCTGGAAACACCATATATTTT
NA	TRBV6-1	13	TRBJ1-3	NA	CASASLSGNTIYF	TGTGCCAGCGCTTCACTGTCTGGAAACACCATATATTTT
NA	TRBV7-2	16	TRBJ1-5	NA	CASSLTGGAPNQPQHF	TGTGCCAGCAGCCTGACGGGCGGGGCCCCCAATCAGCCCCAGCATTTT
TRBD1	TRBV7-9	17	TRBJ2-7	NA	CASSPTYRGGRSYEQYF	TGTGCCAGCAGCCCCACATACAGAGGGGGCCGCAGCTACGAGCAGTACTTC
NA	TRBV27	15	TRBJ1-2	NA	CASTPSGDRSYGYTF	TGTGCCAGCACCCCCTCGGGGGACCGAAGCTATGGCTACACCTTC
NA	TRBV7-9	16	TRBJ1-2	NA	CASSLVTLLITGGYTF	TGTGCCAGCAGCTTAGTAACCCTTCTCATCACGGGGGGCTACACCTTC
NA	TRBV5-1	14	TRBJ2-7	NA	CASSLVRGIYEQYF	TGCGCCAGCAGCTTGGTTAGGGGGATCTACGAGCAGTACTTC
NA	TRBV7-3	14	TRBJ1-5	NA	CASSRGQPGEPQHF	TGTGCCAGCAGTCGCGGACAGCCGGGCGAGCCCCAGCATTTT
TRBD2	TRBV27	17	TRBJ2-3	NA	CASSLFSSGVSTDTQYF	TGTGCCAGCAGTTTATTTTCTAGCGGGGTTAGCACAGATACGCAGTATTTT
TRBD1	TRBV19	14	TRBJ2-7	NA	CASSIQGGMNEQYF	TGTGCCAGTAGTATTCAAGGGGGCATGAACGAGCAGTACTTC
NA	TRBV6-1	13	TRBJ2-1	NA	CASSEPPAGEQFF	TGTGCCAGCAGTGAACCCCCGGCGGGGGAGCAGTTCTTC
NA	TRBV5-4	16	TRBJ1-2	NA	CASSLVRAGSDYGYTF	TGTGCCAGCAGCTTGGTCAGGGCAGGGTCGGACTATGGCTACACCTTC
NA	TRBV20-1	11	TRBJ2-7	NA	CSAAGPYEQYF	TGCAGTGCCGCGGGCCCGTACGAGCAGTACTTC
NA	TRBV6-5	15	TRBJ2-1	NA	CASSPENRAYNEQFF	TGTGCCAGCAGTCCGGAGAACAGGGCCTACAATGAGCAGTTCTTC
TRBD2	TRBV11-2	18	TRBJ2-2	NA	CASSSRGSGVTNTGELFF	TGTGCCAGCAGCTCCCGTGGTAGCGGGGTGACGAACACCGGGGAGCTGTTTTTT
NA	TRBV19	14	TRBJ1-5	NA	CASTTLQGGEPQHF	TGTGCCAGTACCACACTACAGGGAGGGGAGCCCCAGCATTTT
NA	TRBV27	13	TRBJ2-7	NA	CASSLRGSHEQYF	TGTGCCAGCAGTTTACGGGGGAGCCACGAGCAGTACTTC
NA	TRBV10-3	14	TRBJ1-2	NA	CAISESAANYGYTF	TGTGCCATCAGTGAGTCGGCCGCTAACTATGGCTACACCTTC
NA	TRBV4-2	14	TRBJ1-1	NA	CASSPPTGQTEAFF	TGTGCCAGCAGCCCCCCGACAGGCCAAACTGAAGCTTTCTTT
NA	TRBV2	16	TRBJ1-2	NA	CASSEVQGVKNYGYTF	TGTGCCAGCAGTGAAGTCCAAGGGGTAAAGAACTATGGCTACACCTTC
NA	TRBV4-1	14	TRBJ2-7	NA	CASSRASTGTEQYF	TGCGCCAGCAGCCGAGCCTCCACAGGGACCGAGCAGTACTTC
TRBD1	TRBV9	15	TRBJ2-7	NA	CASSVSPDRASEQYF	TGTGCCAGCAGCGTAAGTCCGGACAGGGCCTCCGAGCAGTACTTC